These T cell receptor beta chains were read from a single sample in a study of molecular identifiers for immune sequencing clone quantification. TCRdb processed the PCR reads anew with MiXCR; each CDR3 protein has one entry. Of approximately 670,000 distinct CDR3 sequences listed, about 20% are singletons. Sequencing used naive CD8+ T cells from blood, with Jurkat cell RNA spiked in. Receptor source: a human donor in good health. Some libraries in this study had Jurkat cell RNA spiked in. Each CDR3 is given with its conserved first and last residue. D genes are given only for firm matches. Only some rows state a clone size, as once, few, many or a class for expanded clones.

J gene,D gene,V gene,clone size,CDR3 protein,CDR3 DNA
TRBJ1-3,NA,TRBV15,few,CATSRDRGTGNTIYF,TGTGCCACCAGCAGAGATCGGGGAACTGGAAACACCATATATTTT
TRBJ2-5,NA,TRBV7-7,NA,CASSRGFQGTQYF,TGTGCCAGCAGCCGCGGGTTCCAAGGGACCCAGTACTTC
TRBJ1-1,NA,TRBV30,many,CAWSAGATEAFF,TGTGCCTGGAGTGCAGGAGCCACTGAAGCTTTCTTT
TRBJ1-1,NA,TRBV18,many,CASSQPFRLGSTEAFF,TGTGCCAGCTCACAACCCTTTCGGTTGGGGAGCACTGAAGCTTTCTTT
TRBJ1-5,NA,TRBV7-2,many,CASSNTRDKNQPQHF,TGTGCCAGCAGTAACACCCGGGACAAAAATCAGCCCCAGCATTTT
TRBJ2-7,TRBD2,TRBV6-2/TRBV6-3,few,CASRWTSGTYEQYF,TGTGCCAGCAGATGGACTAGCGGGACCTACGAGCAGTACTTC
TRBJ2-1,TRBD1,TRBV25-1,few,CASSDPSGTDYNEQFF,TGTGCCAGCAGTGACCCCTCCGGGACAGACTACAATGAGCAGTTCTTC
TRBJ2-7,NA,TRBV4-3,many,CASSQESESYYEQYF,TGCGCCAGCAGCCAAGAATCCGAGTCGTACTACGAGCAGTACTTC
TRBJ2-1,TRBD1,TRBV18,few,CASSPPKLYGDRGINEQFF,TGTGCCAGCTCACCACCAAAGCTCTACGGAGACAGGGGAATAAATGAGCAGTTCTTC
TRBJ1-6,NA,TRBV7-9,many,CASSGIYGDSENLHF,TGTGCCAGCAGCGGGATCTATGGTGACAGCGAAAACCTCCACTTT
TRBJ2-1,NA,TRBV27,NA,CASSLDVENGQFF,TGTGCCAGCAGTTTAGACGTTGAAAATGGGCAGTTCTTC
TRBJ2-3,TRBD2,TRBV28,many,CASSFPSSGLAGVKDTQYF,TGTGCCAGCAGTTTCCCGAGCTCCGGACTAGCGGGAGTTAAAGATACGCAGTATTTT
TRBJ1-6,NA,TRBV12-5,many,CASGPPGSYNSPLHF,TGTGCTAGTGGACCCCCGGGCTCATATAATTCACCCCTCCACTTT
TRBJ2-1,NA,TRBV14,many,CASSPPAFNEQFF,TGTGCCAGCAGCCCCCCGGCCTTCAATGAGCAGTTCTTC
TRBJ1-1,NA,TRBV19,few,CASSTVSRGLSTEAFF,TGTGCCAGTAGTACAGTTAGCAGGGGCCTGAGCACTGAAGCTTTCTTT
TRBJ2-2,NA,TRBV27,many,CASSSIHGELFF,TGTGCCAGCAGTTCCATTCACGGGGAGCTGTTTTTT
TRBJ2-1,TRBD1,TRBV12-3/TRBV12-4,many,CASSLGQGTHNEQFF,TGTGCCAGCAGCCTCGGACAGGGTACGCACAATGAGCAGTTCTTC
TRBJ2-7,TRBD1,TRBV5-1,many,CASSPVPGQGEYEQYF,TGCGCCAGCAGCCCAGTCCCGGGACAGGGGGAGTACGAGCAGTACTTC
TRBJ2-7,TRBD1,TRBV6-2/TRBV6-3,NA,CASSAGTGPEQYF,TGTGCCAGCAGTGCCGGGACAGGGCCCGAGCAGTACTTC
TRBJ2-2,NA,TRBV29-1,few,CSVESGNGELFF,TGCAGCGTTGAATCAGGGAACGGGGAGCTGTTTTTT
TRBJ1-1,NA,TRBV21-1,many,CASSEPRRQGFTEAFF,TGTGCCAGCAGCGAACCGAGAAGGCAGGGGTTCACTGAAGCTTTCTTT
TRBJ1-4,TRBD1,TRBV27,NA,CASRPQGAAEKLFF,TGTGCCAGCAGACCACAGGGGGCAGCTGAAAAACTGTTTTTT
TRBJ2-7,NA,TRBV20-1,NA,CSAKQPSMGTYEQYF,TGCAGTGCTAAACAGCCGTCGATGGGAACCTACGAGCAGTACTTC
TRBJ2-4,TRBD2,TRBV19,many,CASSKIGTSGGVVAKNIQYF,TGTGCCAGTAGTAAGATAGGGACTAGCGGGGGGGTAGTGGCCAAAAACATTCAGTACTTC
TRBJ2-7,TRBD2,TRBV20-1,many,CSASGTSGTPNEQYF,TGCAGTGCTAGTGGGACTAGCGGGACACCTAACGAGCAGTACTTC
TRBJ2-1,NA,TRBV28,many,CASRNRDEGFDEQFF,TGTGCCAGCAGGAACCGGGACGAAGGGTTCGATGAGCAGTTCTTC
TRBJ1-2,NA,TRBV28,many,CASSSTQQDSNGYTF,TGTGCCAGCAGTTCAACCCAACAGGACTCCAATGGCTACACCTTC
TRBJ1-2,NA,TRBV5-1,many,CASSLDRPNYGYTF,TGCGCCAGCAGCTTGGACAGGCCGAACTATGGCTACACCTTC
TRBJ2-3,NA,TRBV7-2,many,CASSLVLTSTDTQYF,TGTGCCAGCAGCTTAGTCTTAACGTCGACAGATACGCAGTATTTT
TRBJ2-7,NA,TRBV7-9,few,CASSPRRGIHSYEQYF,TGTGCCAGCAGCCCACGTCGGGGGATTCACTCCTACGAGCAGTACTTC
TRBJ1-5,NA,TRBV7-6,many,CASSLAESDQPQHF,TGTGCCAGCAGCTTAGCGGAGTCCGATCAGCCCCAGCATTTT
TRBJ2-7,NA,TRBV30,few,CAWSHQSYEQYF,TGTGCCTGGAGTCACCAATCCTACGAGCAGTACTTC
TRBJ2-7,TRBD2,TRBV30,many,CAWRMRGVRYEQYF,TGTGCCTGGAGAATGCGGGGGGTTAGGTACGAGCAGTACTTC
TRBJ2-5,TRBD2,TRBV7-2,many,CASSLAGTSGTETQYF,TGTGCCAGCAGCTTAGCAGGGACTAGCGGGACGGAGACCCAGTACTTC
TRBJ2-5,NA,TRBV28,NA,CASSPSISQETQYF,TGTGCCAGCAGTCCGTCCATCTCGCAAGAGACCCAGTACTTC
TRBJ1-5,TRBD1,TRBV19,few,CASSDLDRGVRQPQHF,TGTGCCAGTAGTGACCTGGACAGGGGGGTGCGGCAGCCCCAGCATTTT
TRBJ2-1,TRBD2,TRBV12-3/TRBV12-4,few,CASSFELAGAPRPYNEQFF,TGTGCCAGCAGTTTTGAACTAGCGGGGGCCCCACGCCCCTACAATGAGCAGTTCTTC
TRBJ1-1,NA,TRBV13,many,CASSSSSGITEAFF,TGTGCCAGCAGCTCCTCCTCAGGGATAACTGAAGCTTTCTTT
TRBJ2-6,NA,TRBV28,NA,CASTLGGGANVLTF,TGTGCCAGCACTTTAGGGGGTGGGGCCAACGTCCTGACTTTC
TRBJ1-1,TRBD1,TRBV6-1,few,CASSASGTGGSEAFF,TGTGCCAGCAGTGCCTCCGGGACAGGGGGCTCTGAAGCTTTCTTT
TRBJ2-4,NA,TRBV7-9,many,CASSADQLAKNIQYF,TGTGCCAGCAGCGCAGATCAGCTAGCCAAAAACATTCAGTACTTC
TRBJ2-3,TRBD2,TRBV9,many,CASSVEAGRGDTQYF,TGTGCCAGCAGCGTAGAGGCAGGGAGGGGAGATACGCAGTATTTT
TRBJ2-1,TRBD2,TRBV4-3,few,CASSQALAGGYNEQFF,TGCGCCAGCAGCCAAGCCCTAGCGGGAGGGTACAATGAGCAGTTCTTC
TRBJ1-1,TRBD1,TRBV7-9,many,CASSLGWTGVMNTEAFF,TGTGCCAGCAGCCTGGGGTGGACAGGGGTCATGAACACTGAAGCTTTCTTT
TRBJ1-4,TRBD1,TRBV9,few,CASSVEGTDNEKLFF,TGTGCCAGCAGCGTAGAAGGGACAGATAATGAAAAACTGTTTTTT